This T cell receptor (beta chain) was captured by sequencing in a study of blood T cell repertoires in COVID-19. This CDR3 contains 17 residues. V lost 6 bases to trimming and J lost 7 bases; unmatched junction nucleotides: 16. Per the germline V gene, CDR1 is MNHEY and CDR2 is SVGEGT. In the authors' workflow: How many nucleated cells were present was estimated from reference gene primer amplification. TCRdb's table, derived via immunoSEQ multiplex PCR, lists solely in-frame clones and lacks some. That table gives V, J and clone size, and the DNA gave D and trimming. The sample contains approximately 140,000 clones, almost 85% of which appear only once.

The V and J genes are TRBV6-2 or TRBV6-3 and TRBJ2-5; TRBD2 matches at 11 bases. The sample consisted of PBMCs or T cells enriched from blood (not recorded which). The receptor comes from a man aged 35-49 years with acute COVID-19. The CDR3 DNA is TGTGCCAGCAGCAATCCGGGACTAGCGGACCTTAGAGGGACCCAGTACTTC. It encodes CASSNPGLADLRGTQYF.